The sequence of this T cell receptor (beta chain) was determined in a study of beta chain features in type 1 diabetes. The study reverse transcribed the entire isolated RNA, so it sequenced expressed TCRB transcripts. Repertoires were generated with immunoSEQ multiplex PCR, while TCRdb's copy carries only in-frame clones and drops some. In the table there are 500,000 to 650,000 clones, around 12% of which are singletons. Study-wide findings and caveats: Significant though moderate, a shortening of TCRB CDR3s appeared in all four CD4+ subsets of Type 1 diabetes patients. It was not settled here whether HLA type affects TCRB rearrangement. Comparison showed that naive, central memory and Treg TCRB repertoires appeared more similar among patients than among healthy donors.

To note about this clone: Its antigen is not identified.

CD45RO/CCR7/CD25/CD127/CD95/CD27 separated CD4+ naive, central memory, regulatory and stem cell-like memory cells by sorting. Sorting gave populations that all exceeded 95% purity. Germline-derived CDR1 and CDR2 are MNHEY and SVGAGI. Trimming removed 2 bases at V and 9 bases at J, with 17 bases between. This CDR3 has 16 amino acids. Sequencing was done on a sample of naive CD4+ T cells from blood. J is TRBJ1-6 and V is TRBV6-5, with D uncertain. This TCR derives from a man between 25 and 39 years old with type 1 diabetes. CDR3: CASSYSEGLMGSPLHF. DNA for the CDR3: TGTGCCAGCAGTTACAGTGAAGGGCTTATGGGTTCACCCCTCCACTTT.